The 15 T cell receptor beta chains below come from one sample, sequenced in a study of T-cell memory formation after mild COVID-19. TCRdb used MiXCR to reprocess the 5' RACE reads, holding one entry per CDR3 protein. The sample records 50,000 to 75,000 distinct CDR3 sequences, about 10% being singletons. The sample taken for sequencing was PBMCs or a T cell subset sorted from them (not recorded which). The receptors come from a man aged 18-30 years who had mild COVID-19 (a few samples of this study predate the infection). Cell type and time point are not known.

This chain links TRBV10-3 with TRBJ2-1; 9 positions agree with TRBD1. Per germline, CDR1 ENHRY and CDR2 SYGVKD. V was pared by 6 bases and J by 9 bases, with 9 bases of the junction left unmatched. This CDR3 region has 14 residues. CDR3 sequence (DNA): TGTGCCATCAGCAACCTGGACAGGGGAAGTGAGCAGTTCTTC. It specifies CAISNLDRGSEQFF.

The chain combines TRBV2 with TRBJ1-2, with 10 positions matching TRBD1. Germline CDR1 reads SNHLY; CDR2 reads FYNNEI. This CDR3 has 12 amino acids. Trimming took 8 bases from V and 4 from J; bases not matched to a gene: 1. This CDR3 is CASRDRGYGYTF. The CDR3 region has the DNA TGTGCCAGCCGGGACAGGGGCTATGGCTACACCTTC. The full variable domain, with the rest looked up from reference TRBV2 and TRBJ1-2, is EPEVTQTPSHQVTQMGQEVILRCVPISNHLYFYWYRQILGQKVEFLVSFYNNEISEKSEIFDDQFSVERPDGSNFTLKIRSTKLEDSAMYFCASRDRGYGYTFGSGTRLTVV.

Many counts were recorded for this clonotype. The chain combines TRBV5-5 with TRBJ2-1; a weak D match, TRBD2 (6 bases). The CDR3 covers 13 residues. CDR1 and CDR2 (germline): SGHKS, YYEKEE (reference sequence). Trimming took off 4 bases at V and 8 bases at J, with 13 bases between the two ends. Here the CDR3 DNA reads TGTGCCAGCAGCCGTCAGTCGGGGGATGAGCAGTTCTTC. Protein sequence: CASSRQSGDEQFF.

This clonotype turned up a few times. This rearrangement joins TRBV29-1 to TRBJ1-1; D remains unclear. The germline V and J ends were trimmed by 4 bases and 7 bases, with 13 bases remaining between them. This CDR3 contains 12 residues. Germline V gives CDR1 SQVTM, CDR2 ANQGSEA. DNA for the CDR3: TGCAGCGTTGGTCTAGATACGGGTGAAGCTTTCTTT. Encoded protein: CSVGLDTGEAFF.

The rearrangement joins TRBV28 to TRBJ1-1, with D unresolved. V was cut by 2 bases and J by 5 bases, with 15 bases left in between. Germline CDR1 MDHEN, CDR2 SYDVKM. This CDR3 is 15 amino acids long. The CDR3 coding sequence is TGTGCCAGCAGTTTAGGAACCGCGGCCGGGACTGAAGCTTTCTTT. Its protein product is CASSLGTAAGTEAFF.

This clonotype was detected ten times or more. This chain joins TRBV29-1 and TRBJ1-2; the D gene is possibly TRBD1 (5 bases). This CDR3 region has 11 residues. CDR1 SQVTM and CDR2 ANQGSEA come from the germline V gene. Trimming shortened V by 1 base and J by 7 bases, and 7 bases separated the two germline ends. The CDR3 coding sequence is TGCAGCGTTGAAGCTGGGGGTGGCTACACCTTC. Amino acids: CSVEAGGGYTF.

The CDR3 sequence is CASSYGSGTLNQPQHF. The DNA of the CDR3 is TGTGCCAGCAGTTACGGTTCGGGGACATTGAATCAGCCCCAGCATTTT. The chain combines TRBV6-2 or TRBV6-3 with TRBJ1-5; weak D call: TRBD1 (6 bases). V lost 2 bases and J lost 4, with 15 bases in between. The length of the CDR3 is 16 residues. Germline assignment: CDR1 MNHEY and CDR2 SVGEGT.

This clonotype came up a few times. The CDR3 DNA sequence: TGTGCCAGTGAGACTGGGGGGAAAGGGACCCAGTACTTC. It yields the protein CASETGGKGTQYF. J is TRBJ2-5 and V is TRBV7-3, with D possibly being TRBD2 (6 bases). Germline V CDR1 and CDR2: SGHTA, FQGTGA. V gave up 9 bases and J gave up 7 bases, with 18 bases separating them. CDR3 length: 13 amino acids. Drawing the rest from reference TRBV7-3 and TRBJ2-5, the complete variable domain is GAGVSQTPSNKVTEKGKYVELRCDPISGHTALYWYRQSLGQGPEFLIYFQGTGAADDSGLPNDRFFAVRPEGSVSTLKIQRTERGDSAVYLCASETGGKGTQYFGPGTRLLVL.

V usage is TRBV5-1 and J usage is TRBJ2-5; TRBD1 matches at 7 bases. Per germline, CDR1 SGHRS and CDR2 YFSETQ. V lost 3 bases, J lost 1 base, and 6 bases stayed unmatched. This CDR3 is built from 15 residues. The CDR3 loop reads CASSSATGIQETQYF. CDR3 DNA: TGCGCCAGCAGCTCCGCGACAGGGATCCAAGAGACCCAGTACTTC.

This CDR3 reads CASSLSATYTDTQYF. CDR3 coding DNA: TGTGCCAGCAGTTTATCGGCAACATACACAGATACGCAGTATTTT. This sequence joins TRBV27 and TRBJ2-3; D is undetermined. Germline V gene sequence: CDR1 MNHEY, CDR2 SMNVEV (reference sequence). The CDR3 is 15 residues long. Between the trimmed V and J ends, which lost 0 bases and 2 bases, there was a span of 9 bases.

The chain carries TRBV18 and TRBJ1-5; D is undetermined. V lost 4 bases, J lost 0 bases, and 10 bases lay in between. From germline, CDR1 is KGHSH and CDR2 LQKENI. The CDR3 extends over 15 amino acids. In DNA form, the CDR3 reads TGTGCCAGCTCACAACAGCAATATAGCAATCAGCCCCAGCATTTT. Its protein is CASSQQQYSNQPQHF.

This clonotype was counted between two and nine times. The chain recombines TRBV20-1 with TRBJ1-1; no clear D. The V end was cut by 4 bases, the J end by 1 base, with 4 bases between. The CDR3 consists of 11 residues. Germline CDR1 reads DFQATT; CDR2 reads SNEGSKA (reference sequence). Here the CDR3 DNA reads TGCAGTGCTAATAAGAACACTGAAGCTTTCTTT. Encoded protein: CSANKNTEAFF.

The rearrangement joins TRBV19 to TRBJ2-1; no firm D call. CDR1 is LNHDA and CDR2 is SQIVND in the germline V gene (reference sequence). This CDR3 is built from 12 residues. Trimming left V 5 bases short and J 9 bases short, with 11 bases between. The chain's CDR3 is CASSHVVGEQFF. The CDR3 coding sequence is TGTGCCAGTAGTCATGTAGTGGGTGAGCAGTTCTTC.

This clonotype appeared many times. The chain has TRBV3-1 and TRBJ1-6, with 9 bases fitting TRBD1. The V and J ends lost 5 bases and 10 bases, in that order; junction bases with no gene match: 6. The CDR3 runs 14 residues. Germline V gives CDR1 LGHDT, CDR2 YNNKEL (reference sequence). The DNA for the CDR3 is TGTGCCAGCAGCTTTGGACAGGGGCCCTCACCCCTCCACTTT. This sequence encodes CASSFGQGPSPLHF.

V and J are TRBV7-9 and TRBJ2-7; D unclear. The V gene's germline CDR1 is SEHNR and CDR2 FQNEAQ (reference sequence). The CDR3 totals 12 residues. Between the trimmed V and J ends, which lost 8 bases and 7 bases, there was a span of 15 bases. This chain's CDR3 is CASLARTGEQYF. The CDR3 DNA reads TGTGCCAGCTTGGCCCGAACGGGTGAGCAGTACTTC.